This T cell receptor (beta chain) was sequenced for a study of T cell responses to AZD1222 COVID-19 vaccine. About the research overall: Whether given at about 4 or about 12 weeks, second doses were pooled. General study points: Donors skewed white British and female; clonal diversity was possibly underestimated. Among spike-specific TCRs, nearly half reportedly target unmutated variant regions. Across spike, vaccine-associated CD4 TCRs were found, dominant at 160-218 and 743-854.

Sequencing used immunoSEQ multiplex PCR; TCRdb keeps in-frame clones, though not all of them. The sample has about 180,000 clones, 70% to 90% seen once. Germline-derived CDR1 and CDR2 are SGHNT and YENEEA. V was clipped by 5 bases and J by 6 bases, with 14 bases between them. The CDR3 runs 13 residues. As regards this clone: Its antigen is unknown.

The receptor was derived from an adult in good health. Sequences were derived from peripheral blood, sampled on day 0 of AZD1222 vaccination. The V and J genes are TRBV11-3 and TRBJ2-7, with D possibly matching TRBD1 (5 bases). CDR3 nucleotides: TGTGCCAGCAGCCTTCATCAGGGCGGCGAGCAGTACTTC. Protein: CASSLHQGGEQYF.